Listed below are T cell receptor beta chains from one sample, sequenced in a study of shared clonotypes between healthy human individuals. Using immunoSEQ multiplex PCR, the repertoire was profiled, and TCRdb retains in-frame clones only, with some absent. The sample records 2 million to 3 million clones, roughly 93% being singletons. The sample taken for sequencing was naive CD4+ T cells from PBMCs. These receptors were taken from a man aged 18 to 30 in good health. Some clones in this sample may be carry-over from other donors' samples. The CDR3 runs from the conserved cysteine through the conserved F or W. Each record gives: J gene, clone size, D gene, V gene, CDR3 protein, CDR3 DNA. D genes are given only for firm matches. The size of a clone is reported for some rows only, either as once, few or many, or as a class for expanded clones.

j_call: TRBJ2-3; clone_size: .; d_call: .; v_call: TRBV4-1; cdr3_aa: CASSWGEPGVRSGRTDTQYF; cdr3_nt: TGCGCCAGCAGCTGGGGGGAGCCAGGGGTGAGGAGTGGCCGCACAGATACGCAGTATTTT
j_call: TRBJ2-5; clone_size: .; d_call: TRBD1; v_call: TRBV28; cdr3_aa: CASSLLGGSFETQYF; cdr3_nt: TGTGCCAGCAGTTTATTAGGGGGCTCATTTGAGACCCAGTACTTC
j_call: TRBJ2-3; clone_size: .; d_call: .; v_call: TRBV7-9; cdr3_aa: CASSRGPWDFTDTQYF; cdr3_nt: TGTGCCAGCAGCCGCGGGCCATGGGACTTCACAGATACGCAGTATTTT
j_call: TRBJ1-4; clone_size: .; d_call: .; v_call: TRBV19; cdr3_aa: CASRNTPGEKLFF; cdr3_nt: TGTGCCAGTAGGAACACCCCAGGAGAAAAACTGTTTTTT
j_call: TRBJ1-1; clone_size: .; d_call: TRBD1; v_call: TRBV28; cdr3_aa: CASSSTGVRAFF; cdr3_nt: TGTGCCAGCAGTTCGACAGGGGTTAGAGCTTTCTTT
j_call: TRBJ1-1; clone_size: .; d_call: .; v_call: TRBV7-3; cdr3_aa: CASSLLDGLGEAFF; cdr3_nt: TGTGCCAGCAGCCTACTCGACGGATTGGGTGAAGCTTTCTTT
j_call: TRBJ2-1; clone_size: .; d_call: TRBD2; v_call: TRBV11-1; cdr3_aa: CASSHVGLVGYNEQFF; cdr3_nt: TGTGCCAGCAGCCATGTCGGACTAGTAGGCTACAATGAGCAGTTCTTC
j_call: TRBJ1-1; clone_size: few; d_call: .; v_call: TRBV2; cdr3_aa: CASSEFGEGGTFF; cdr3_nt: TGTGCCAGCAGTGAATTTGGGGAGGGAGGGACTTTCTTT
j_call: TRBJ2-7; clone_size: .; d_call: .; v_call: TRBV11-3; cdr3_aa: CASSLGTAYEQYF; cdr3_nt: TGTGCCAGCAGCTTAGGAACCGCCTACGAGCAGTACTTC
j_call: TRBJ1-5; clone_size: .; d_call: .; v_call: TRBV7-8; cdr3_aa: CASSFPPGSNQPQHF; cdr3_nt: TGTGCCAGCAGCTTCCCCCCGGGGAGCAATCAGCCCCAGCATTTT
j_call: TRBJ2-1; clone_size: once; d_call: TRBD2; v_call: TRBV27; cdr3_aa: CASSLEASGRYNEQFF; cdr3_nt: TGTGCCAGCAGTTTAGAGGCTAGCGGGAGATACAATGAGCAGTTCTTC
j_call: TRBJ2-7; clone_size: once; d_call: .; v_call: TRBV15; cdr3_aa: CATSRDRQPSYEQYF; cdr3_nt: TGTGCCACCAGCAGAGATCGCCAGCCCTCCTACGAGCAGTACTTC
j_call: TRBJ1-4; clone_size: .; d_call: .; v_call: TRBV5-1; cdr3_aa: CASSLRRMDEKLFF; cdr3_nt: TGCGCCAGCAGCCTAAGGAGGATGGATGAAAAACTGTTTTTT
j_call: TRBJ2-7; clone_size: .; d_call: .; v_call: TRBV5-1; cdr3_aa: CASSNEGTTEQYF; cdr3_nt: TGCGCCAGTAGTAATGAGGGCACAACAGAGCAGTACTTC
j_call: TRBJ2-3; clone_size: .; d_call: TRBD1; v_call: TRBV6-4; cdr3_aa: CASRQGAIGTDTQYF; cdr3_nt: TGTGCCAGCCGACAGGGGGCGATTGGCACAGATACGCAGTATTTT
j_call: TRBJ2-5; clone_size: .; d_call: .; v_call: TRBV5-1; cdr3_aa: CASSLVEEVGTQYF; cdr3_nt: TGCGCCAGCAGCTTGGTCGAGGAGGTGGGGACCCAGTACTTC
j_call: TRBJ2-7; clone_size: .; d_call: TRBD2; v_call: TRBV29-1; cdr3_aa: CSVETRPGLAGGPYEQYF; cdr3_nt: TGCAGCGTTGAAACCAGACCGGGACTAGCGGGAGGGCCCTACGAGCAGTACTTC
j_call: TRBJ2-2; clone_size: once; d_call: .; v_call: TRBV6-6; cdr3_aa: CASSRQSLNTGELFF; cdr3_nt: TGTGCCAGCAGTCGACAGAGCCTGAACACCGGGGAGCTGTTTTTT
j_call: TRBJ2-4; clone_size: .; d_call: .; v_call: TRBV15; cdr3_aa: CATSSGKNIQYF; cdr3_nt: TGTGCCACCAGCTCCGGCAAAAACATTCAGTACTTC
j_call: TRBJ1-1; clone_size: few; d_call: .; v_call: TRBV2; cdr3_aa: CASSGDTEAFF; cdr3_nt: TGTGCCAGCAGTGGTGACACTGAAGCTTTCTTT
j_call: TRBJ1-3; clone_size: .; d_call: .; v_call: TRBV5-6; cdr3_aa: CASSLGPLGGNTIYF; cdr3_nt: TGTGCCAGCAGCTTGGGCCCGCTGGGTGGAAACACCATATATTTT
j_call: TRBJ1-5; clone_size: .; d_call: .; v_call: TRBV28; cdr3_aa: CASNGRDHQPQHF; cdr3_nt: TGTGCCAGCAACGGCAGGGATCATCAGCCCCAGCATTTT
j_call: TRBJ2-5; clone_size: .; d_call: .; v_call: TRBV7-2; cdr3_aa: CASSFGSGLKETQYF; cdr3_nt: TGTGCCAGCAGCTTCGGGTCCGGATTAAAAGAGACCCAGTACTTC
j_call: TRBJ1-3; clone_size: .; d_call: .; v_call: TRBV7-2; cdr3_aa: CASSLLPQGTPGNTIYF; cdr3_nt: TGTGCCAGCAGCTTATTGCCGCAGGGTACTCCTGGAAACACCATATATTTT
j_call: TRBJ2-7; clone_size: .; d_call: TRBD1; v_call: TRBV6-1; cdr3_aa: CASKMWTGAHEQYF; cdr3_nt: TGTGCCAGCAAAATGTGGACAGGGGCCCACGAGCAGTACTTC
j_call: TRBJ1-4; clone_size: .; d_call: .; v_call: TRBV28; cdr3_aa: CASQSGTYEKLFF; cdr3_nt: TGTGCCAGCCAGAGTGGGACATATGAAAAACTGTTTTTT
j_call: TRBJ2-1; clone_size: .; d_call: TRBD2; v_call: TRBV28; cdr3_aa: CASSPLAGRLYNEQFF; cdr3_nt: TGTGCCAGCAGTCCGTTAGCGGGAAGACTTTACAATGAGCAGTTCTTC
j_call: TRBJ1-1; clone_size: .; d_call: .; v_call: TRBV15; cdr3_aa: CATSRGGAGPLNTEAFF; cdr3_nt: TGTGCCACCAGCAGAGGGGGGGCGGGGCCGCTGAACACTGAAGCTTTCTTT
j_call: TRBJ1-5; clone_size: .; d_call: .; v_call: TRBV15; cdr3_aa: CAISGRAAYPQPQHF; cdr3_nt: TGTGCCATTTCGGGTCGAGCGGCATACCCCCAGCCCCAGCATTTT
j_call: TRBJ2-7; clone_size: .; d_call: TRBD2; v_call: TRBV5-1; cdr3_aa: CASSTSSGRYDEQYF; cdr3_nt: TGCGCCAGCAGCACGTCTAGCGGGAGATACGACGAGCAGTACTTC
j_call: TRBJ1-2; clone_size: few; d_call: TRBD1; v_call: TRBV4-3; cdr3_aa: CASSQVNGQGGGYTF; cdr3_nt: TGCGCCAGCAGCCAAGTGAACGGACAGGGAGGAGGCTACACCTTC
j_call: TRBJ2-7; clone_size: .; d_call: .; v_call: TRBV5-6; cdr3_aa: CASSLGAYEQYF; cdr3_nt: TGTGCCAGCAGCTTAGGGGCCTACGAGCAGTACTTC
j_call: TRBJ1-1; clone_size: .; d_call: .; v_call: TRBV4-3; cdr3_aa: CASSQAQWNTEAFF; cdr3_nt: TGCGCCAGCAGCCAAGCACAGTGGAACACTGAAGCTTTCTTT
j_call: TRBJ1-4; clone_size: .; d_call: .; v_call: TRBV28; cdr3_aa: CASSQGGPNEKLFF; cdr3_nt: TGTGCCAGCAGTCAGGGTGGACCTAATGAAAAACTGTTTTTT
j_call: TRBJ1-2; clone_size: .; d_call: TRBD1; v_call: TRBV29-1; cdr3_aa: CSGGQGNGYTF; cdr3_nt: TGCAGCGGGGGACAGGGAAATGGCTACACCTTC
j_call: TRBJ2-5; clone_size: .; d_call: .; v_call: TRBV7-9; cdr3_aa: CASSLARETQYF; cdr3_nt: TGTGCCAGCAGCTTAGCGCGAGAGACCCAGTACTTC
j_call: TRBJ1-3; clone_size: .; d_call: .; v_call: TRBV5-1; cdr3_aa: CASSLGSPGNTIYF; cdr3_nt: TGCGCCAGCAGCTTGGGGTCGCCTGGAAACACCATATATTTT
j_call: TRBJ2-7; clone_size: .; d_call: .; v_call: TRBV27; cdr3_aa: CASWGGAQWTYEQYF; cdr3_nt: TGTGCCAGTTGGGGGGGGGCACAATGGACCTACGAGCAGTACTTC
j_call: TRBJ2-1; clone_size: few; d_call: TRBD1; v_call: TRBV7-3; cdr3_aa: CASSPTGDSDYNEQFF; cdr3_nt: TGTGCCAGCAGCCCGACAGGGGATTCTGACTACAATGAGCAGTTCTTC
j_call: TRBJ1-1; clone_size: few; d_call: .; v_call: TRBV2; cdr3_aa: CAGHREVGEAFF; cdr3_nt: TGTGCCGGCCACAGGGAAGTGGGAGAAGCTTTCTTT
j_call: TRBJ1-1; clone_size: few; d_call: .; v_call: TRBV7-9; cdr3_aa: CASSGRGGNTEAFF; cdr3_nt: TGTGCCAGCAGCGGACGGGGGGGAAACACTGAAGCTTTCTTT
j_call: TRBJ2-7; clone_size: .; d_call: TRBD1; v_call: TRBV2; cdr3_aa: CAITRGPDRGRYEQYF; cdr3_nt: TGTGCCATCACCCGCGGCCCGGACAGGGGTAGATACGAGCAGTACTTC
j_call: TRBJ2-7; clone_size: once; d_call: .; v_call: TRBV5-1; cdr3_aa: CASTQAGVSYEQYF; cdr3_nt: TGCGCCAGCACCCAGGCCGGGGTCTCCTACGAGCAGTACTTC
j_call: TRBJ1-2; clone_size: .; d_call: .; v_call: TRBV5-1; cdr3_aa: CASRTAPADRYGYTF; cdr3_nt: TGCGCCAGCAGAACCGCCCCCGCAGACCGCTATGGCTACACCTTC
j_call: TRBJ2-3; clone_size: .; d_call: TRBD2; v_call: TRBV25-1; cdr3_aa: CASSVWASGTRAGDTQYF; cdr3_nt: TGTGCCAGCAGTGTCTGGGCTAGCGGGACTCGAGCGGGTGATACGCAGTATTTT
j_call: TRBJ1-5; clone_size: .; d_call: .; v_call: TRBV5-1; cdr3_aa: CASSFNPGANQPQHF; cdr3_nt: TGCGCCAGCAGCTTTAATCCGGGGGCTAATCAGCCCCAGCATTTT